This TCR beta chain was sequenced during a study of vaccination and CD4 T cells after COVID-19. Whole-study context: Convalescents were six males and four females, two of them Hispanic.

The Oncomine TCR Beta short-read assay sequenced DNA from cultured CD4+ T cells. Once CD4+ T cells had been cultured, genomic DNA was extracted from them. TCRdb passed the PCR reads through MiXCR, listing each CDR3 protein once. This sample has about 9,900 distinct CDR3 sequences, with about 34% found just once. Specified treatment: approximately 9-day PBMC culture with coronavirus spike peptide pools or control peptides (ViraFEST assay). Harvesting of the unexposed donor's CD4+ T cells predated the COVID-19 pandemic (2011-2018). Peptide pool stimulation in ViraFEST expanded antigen-specific T cells, whose TCRs were then sequenced. Replacement of half the medium with fresh IL-2 medium took place on days 3 and 7. This clonotype occurred once. Its specificity is unknown. V lost 3 bases and J lost 2, with 6 bases in between. The germline V gene has CDR1 SGHAT and CDR2 FQDESV (reference sequence). CDR3 length equals 13 residues.

The sequenced material came from CD4+ T cells from blood, cultured in vitro. The TCR originated in a human donor in good health. This sequence joins TRBV11-1 and TRBJ2-3; no clear D gene. CDR3 DNA sequence: TGTGCCAGCAGCTTCGTCTCCACAGATACGCAGTATTTT. This codes for CASSFVSTDTQYF.